The 10 T cell receptor beta chains below come from one sample, sequenced in a study of response to subunit inactivated influenza vaccine. TCRdb itself ran the RT-PCR reads through MiXCR, one entry per CDR3 protein. Seen here are fewer than 600,000 distinct CDR3 sequences, approximately 7.8% observed once, and the top ten hold about an eighth. Sequencing used PBMCs from blood, obtained around 25 months after vaccination. These receptors originate from a man in his fifties or sixties who received an inactivated influenza vaccine.

This clonotype was counted between two and nine times. The rearrangement uses TRBV10-3 and TRBJ1-5; 7 nucleotides match TRBD1. The CDR3 spans 16 residues. V was clipped by 3 bases and J by 4 bases; unmatched bases: 9. The germline V gene has CDR1 ENHRY and CDR2 SYGVKD. The CDR3, as DNA: TGTGCCATCAGTGACCTACCGACAGGGACTAATCAGCCCCAGCATTTT. Translating it yields CAISDLPTGTNQPQHF.

A few counts support this clonotype. The chain recombines TRBV20-1 with TRBJ2-5; perhaps TRBD2 as D (6 bases). Germline-derived CDR1 and CDR2 are DFQATT and SNEGSKA (reference sequence). V was trimmed by 2 bases and J by 2 bases, leaving 12 bases between them. There are 14 residues in the CDR3. CDR3 region: CSARKSGDQETQYF. DNA for the CDR3: TGCAGTGCTAGAAAATCGGGGGATCAAGAGACCCAGTACTTC.

The chain uses TRBV4-2 and TRBJ1-1, with no clear D. V was trimmed by 3 bases and J by 4 bases, leaving 15 bases between them. The germline V gene has CDR1 LGHNA and CDR2 YNFKEQ. This CDR3 is built from 15 residues. This CDR3 reads CASSQDFLVGTEAFF. CDR3 nucleotides: TGTGCCAGCAGCCAGGACTTTTTGGTGGGCACTGAAGCTTTCTTT.

This clonotype has a count of ten or more. CDR3 nucleotide sequence: TGTGCCAGCAGTCCAAACGTAGCGGGAGCCGGGGAGCTGTTTTTT. Its protein product is CASSPNVAGAGELFF. This chain connects TRBV7-8 to TRBJ2-2; 9 positions agree with TRBD2. The CDR3 spans 15 residues. Trimming cost V 6 bases and J 6 bases; bases outside gene matches: 8. The germline CDR1 and CDR2 sequences are SGHVS and FQNEAQ.

This clonotype occurred many times. The chain employs TRBV5-1 and TRBJ1-4, with 7 bases matching TRBD1. Unmatched junction bases numbered 10, after V lost 5 bases and J lost 6 bases. The CDR3 sequence is 15 residues long. Germline loops: CDR1 SGHRS, CDR2 YFSETQ. This CDR3 reads CASREVGQDYEKLFF. The CDR3 DNA follows: TGCGCCAGCAGGGAGGTTGGACAGGACTATGAAAAACTGTTTTTT.

This clonotype was detected ten times or more. This sequence joins TRBV20-1 and TRBJ2-3; no firm D call. Trimming removed 6 bases at V and 0 bases at J, with 10 bases between. Germline V gives CDR1 DFQATT, CDR2 SNEGSKA (reference sequence). This CDR3 spans 13 amino acids. As DNA, the CDR3 is TGCAGTGCCGAAGTCTCTAGCACAGATACGCAGTATTTT. Amino acid sequence: CSAEVSSTDTQYF.

The CDR3 loop is CASSPVGLGGSYEQYF. The CDR3, as DNA: TGTGCCAGCAGTCCCGTCGGACTAGGAGGATCCTACGAGCAGTACTTC. The V and J genes are TRBV6-2 or TRBV6-3 and TRBJ2-7; 7 nucleotides agree with TRBD2. The V and J ends lost 5 bases and 1 base, in that order; junction bases with no gene match: 11. CDR1 MNHEY and CDR2 SVGEGT come from the germline V gene. This CDR3 comprises 16 residues.

The chain has TRBV6-1 and TRBJ2-2, with 9 bases lining up with TRBD1. Trimming at V came to 5 bases and at J to 5 bases, leaving 9 bases not matched to a gene. CDR3 length equals 16 residues. Per the germline V gene, CDR1 is MNHNS and CDR2 is SASEGT. In DNA form, the CDR3 reads TGTGCCAGCAGTACCCCACAGGGGGCGAGTACCGGGGAGCTGTTTTTT. Residues: CASSTPQGASTGELFF.

This clonotype was counted a few times. V and J are TRBV29-1 and TRBJ2-3, with D perhaps matching TRBD2 (7 bases). CDR1 is SQVTM and CDR2 is ANQGSEA in the germline V gene. CDR3 length equals 15 residues. V was cut by 7 bases and J by 2 bases, with 19 bases left in between. CDR3 nucleotide sequence: TGCAGCGCCAGCCAAGGGGGGGCACTCACAGATACGCAGTATTTT. It codes for CSASQGGALTDTQYF.

For this clonotype: A much larger clone differs from this one at a single base, so this may be a read error. CDR3 sequence (DNA): TGCAGTGCTAGAGTAGCCCGCACAGGTACCTACAAGGAGCAGTTCTTC. Protein product: CSARVARTGTYKEQFF. This chain links TRBV20-1 with TRBJ2-1; possible D gene TRBD1, 5 bases. Germline loops: CDR1 DFQATT, CDR2 SNEGSKA (reference sequence). The CDR3 loop spans 16 amino acids.